The 8 T cell receptor beta chains presented below share a single source sample, sequenced in a study of OX40 agonist ivuxolimab in advanced cancers. The repertoire was sequenced with immunoSEQ multiplex PCR; TCRdb's copy has only in-frame clones and lacks some. The repertoire has roughly 48,000 clones, about 85% of them found once; the top ten carry roughly 9.9%. Sequences were derived from CD4+ or CD8+ T cells sorted from blood, sampled in a trial of the OX40 agonist ivuxolimab. The receptors shown here come from an adult with an advanced solid tumor such as melanoma, head and neck, liver or kidney cancer.

The rearrangement joins TRBV7-2 to TRBJ1-5; the D gene is possibly TRBD1 (5 bases). This CDR3 region has 15 residues. Germline-derived CDR1 and CDR2 are SGHTA and FQGNSA. The germline V and J ends were trimmed by 3 bases and 4 bases, with 13 bases remaining between them. CDR3 in amino acids: CASSFYTGLNQPQHF. The CDR3 DNA sequence: TGTGCCAGCAGCTTTTATACAGGTTTAAATCAGCCCCAGCATTTT.

This clone was observed a single time. The V and J genes are TRBV5-1 and TRBJ1-3; D remains ambiguous. This CDR3 comprises 13 residues. V lost 4 bases and J lost 2, with 7 bases in between. CDR1 and CDR2 (germline): SGHRS, YFSETQ. The chain's CDR3 is CASSLDTGNTIYF. DNA for the CDR3: TGCGCCAGCAGCCTGGATACTGGAAACACCATATATTTT. Supplemented by reference TRBV5-1 and TRBJ1-3, the full variable domain reads KAGVTQTPRYLIKTRGQQVTLSCSPISGHRSVSWYQQTPGQGLQFLFEYFSETQRNKGNFPGRFSGRQFSNSRSEMNVSTLELGDSALYLCASSLDTGNTIYFGEGSWLTVV.

The gene calls are TRBV19 and TRBJ2-7; the D gene is possibly TRBD1 (6 bases). Germline lookup yields CDR1 LNHDA and CDR2 SQIVND (reference sequence). This CDR3 has 15 amino acids. The V gene lost 5 bases and the J gene lost 0 bases, with 14 bases spanning the gap. The CDR3: CASSPRTASSYEQYF. CDR3 in DNA: TGTGCCAGTAGTCCCAGGACAGCATCCTCCTACGAGCAGTACTTC.

The chain recombines TRBV19 with TRBJ2-7, with 10 bases identical to TRBD1. The CDR3 loop spans 14 amino acids. Germline-derived CDR1 and CDR2 are LNHDA and SQIVND (reference sequence). V shed 3 bases and J 6 bases; nucleotides not matched to a gene: 5. The CDR3, as DNA: TGTGCCAGTAGTATGAGGACAGGGGGGCCCGAGCAGTACTTC. Amino acid sequence: CASSMRTGGPEQYF. Variable domain in full (rest from reference TRBV19 and TRBJ2-7): DGGITQSPKYLFRKEGQNVTLSCEQNLNHDAMYWYRQDPGQGLRLIYYSQIVNDFQKGDIAEGYSVSREKKESFPLTVTSAQKNPTAFYLCASSMRTGGPEQYFGPGTRLTVT.

This clone was counted once. The chain links TRBV11-3 to TRBJ2-6; D ambiguous. The CDR3 loop spans 13 amino acids. Germline-derived CDR1 and CDR2 are SGHNT and YENEEA. Trimming took off 5 bases at V and 1 base at J, with 3 bases between the two ends. The CDR3 nucleotides are TGTGCCAGCAGCCCATCTGGGGCCAACGTCCTGACTTTC. Protein: CASSPSGANVLTF.

This chain uses TRBV6-5 with TRBJ2-5; the D is unclear. CDR1 and CDR2 (germline): MNHEY, SVGAGI. CDR3 size: 12 residues. Trimming left V 4 bases short and J 5 bases short, with 8 bases between. The CDR3: CASSSPQETQYF. The CDR3 coding sequence is TGTGCCAGCAGTTCACCCCAGGAGACCCAGTACTTC.

This sequence joins TRBV7-3 and TRBJ2-2, with TRBD1 identical over 8 bases. The CDR3 contains 15 residues. The V gene's germline CDR1 is SGHTA and CDR2 FQGTGA. V gave up 5 bases and J gave up 5 bases; unmatched junction bases: 7. The CDR3 DNA reads TGTGCCAGCAGCCCGGACAGGGCTTCGACCGGGGAGCTGTTTTTT. Translated: CASSPDRASTGELFF.

This clone was observed a few times. This chain connects TRBV28 to TRBJ2-7, with D hard to call. The CDR3 is made up of 12 amino acids. Germline V CDR1 and CDR2: MDHEN, SYDVKM. V gave up 3 bases and J gave up 3 bases, with 6 bases separating them. CDR3 protein: CASSFQVYEQYF. CDR3 sequence (DNA): TGTGCCAGCAGTTTTCAGGTCTACGAGCAGTACTTC.